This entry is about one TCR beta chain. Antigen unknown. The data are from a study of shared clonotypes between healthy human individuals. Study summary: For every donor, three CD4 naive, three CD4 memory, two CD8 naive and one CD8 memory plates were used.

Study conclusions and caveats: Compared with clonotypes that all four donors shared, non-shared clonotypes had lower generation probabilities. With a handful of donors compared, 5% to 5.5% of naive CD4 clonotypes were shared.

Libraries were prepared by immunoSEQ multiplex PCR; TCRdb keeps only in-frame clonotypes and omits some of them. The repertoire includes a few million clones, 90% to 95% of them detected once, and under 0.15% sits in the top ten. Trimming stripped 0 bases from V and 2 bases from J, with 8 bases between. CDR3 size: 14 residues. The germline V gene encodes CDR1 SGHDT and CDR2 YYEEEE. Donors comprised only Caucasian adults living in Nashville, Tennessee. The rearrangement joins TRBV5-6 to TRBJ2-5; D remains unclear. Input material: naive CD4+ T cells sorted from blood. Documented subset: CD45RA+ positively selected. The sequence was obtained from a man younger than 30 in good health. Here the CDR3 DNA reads TGTGCCAGCAGCTTGGTGGTGGAACAAGAGACCCAGTACTTC. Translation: CASSLVVEQETQYF.